The clone carrying this TCR beta chain has a single count. In the authors' methods: Reference gene primer amplification gave estimated nucleated cell counts. Clones were read by immunoSEQ multiplex PCR, and TCRdb kept only the in-frame ones, dropping some. Clonal size and the V and J genes are those of that table, whereas D and trimming came from the DNA. The repertoire consists of fewer than 300,000 clones, with 70% to 90% occurring once and the leading ten covering approximately 10%. The data stem from a study of blood T cell repertoires in COVID-19. Study-wide context: Some COVID-19 samples were acute and others convalescent; all came from the United States, Italy and Spain. PBMCs, B-cell-depleted T cells, or T cells provided the cDNA or gDNA that made up the material.

Patients in Seattle were enrolled during active infection, then followed longitudinally. This TCR came from a man over 45 with COVID-19, enrolled during active disease. Sequenced material: peripheral blood.

CDR3 sequence (DNA): TGTGCCACCAGCGGGCGTAGCAATCAGCCCCAGCATTTT. It encodes CATSGRSNQPQHF. This chain connects TRBV15 to TRBJ1-5, with D unresolved. The CDR3 contains 13 residues. Germline values: CDR1 LNHNV, CDR2 YYDKDF (reference sequence). The ends were cut back, 5 bases at V and 0 bases at J, with 5 bases in the middle. Using reference TRBV15 and TRBJ1-5 for the parts outside the CDR3, the full variable domain is DAMVIQNPRYQVTQFGKPVTLSCSQTLNHNVMYWYQQKSSQAPKLLFHYYDKDFNNEADTPDNFQSRRPNTSFCFLDIRSPGLGDTAMYLCATSGRSNQPQHFGDGTRLSIL.